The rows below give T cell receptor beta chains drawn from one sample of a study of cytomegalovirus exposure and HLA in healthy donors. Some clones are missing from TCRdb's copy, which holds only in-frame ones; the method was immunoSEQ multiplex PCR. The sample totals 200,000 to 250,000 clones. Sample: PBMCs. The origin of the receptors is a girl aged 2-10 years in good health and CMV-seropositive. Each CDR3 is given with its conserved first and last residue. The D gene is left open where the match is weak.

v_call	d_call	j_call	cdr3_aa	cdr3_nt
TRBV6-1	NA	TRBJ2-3	CASSVQELGTDTQYF	TGTGCCAGCAGCGTACAGGAGCTGGGCACAGATACGCAGTATTTT
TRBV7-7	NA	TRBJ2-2	CASSPAGNTGELFF	TGTGCCAGCAGCCCTGCAGGGAACACCGGGGAGCTGTTTTTT
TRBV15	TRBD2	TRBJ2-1	CATSRDSGGQFF	TGTGCCACCAGCAGAGATTCGGGAGGGCAGTTCTTC
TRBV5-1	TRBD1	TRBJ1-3	CASSLQGDGNTIYF	TGCGCCAGCAGCTTACAGGGGGATGGAAACACCATATATTTT
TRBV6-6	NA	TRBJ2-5	CASTDRRIQETQYF	TGTGCCAGCACCGACAGGAGAATCCAAGAGACCCAGTACTTC
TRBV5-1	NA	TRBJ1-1	CASSLSGARAGGTEAFF	TGCGCCAGCAGCTTGTCCGGAGCCAGGGCAGGCGGCACTGAAGCTTTCTTT
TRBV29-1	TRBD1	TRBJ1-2	CSVTGTGDGYTF	TGCAGCGTGACCGGGACAGGGGATGGCTACACCTTC
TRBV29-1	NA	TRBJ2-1	CSVAQIGTSFSEQFF	TGCAGCGTTGCACAAATCGGGACTTCTTTCAGTGAGCAGTTCTTC
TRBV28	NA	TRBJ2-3	CASSFRQVSTDTQYF	TGTGCCAGCAGTTTCCGACAGGTTAGCACAGATACGCAGTATTTT
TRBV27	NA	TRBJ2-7	CASSLRIGDNLYEQYF	TGTGCCAGCAGTTTACGGATCGGTGACAATCTCTACGAGCAGTACTTC
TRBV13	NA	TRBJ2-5	CASSWGLGSETQYF	TGTGCCAGCAGCTGGGGACTGGGGTCAGAGACCCAGTACTTC
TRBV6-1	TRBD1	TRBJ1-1	CASSFPTGAFF	TGTGCCAGCAGCTTCCCGACAGGGGCTTTCTTT
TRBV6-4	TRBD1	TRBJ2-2	CASSDSGTGGPGELFF	TGTGCCAGCAGTGACTCTGGGACAGGGGGGCCCGGGGAGCTGTTTTTT
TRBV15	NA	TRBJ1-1	CATEGLDLKAFF	TGTGCCACCGAGGGACTGGACTTAAAAGCTTTCTTT
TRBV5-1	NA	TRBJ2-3	CASSRAGSGVTSTDTQYF	TGCGCCAGCAGCCGGGCTGGTAGCGGAGTGACTAGCACAGATACGCAGTATTTT
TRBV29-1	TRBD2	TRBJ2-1	CSVGNSGRPSTYNEQFF	TGCAGCGTTGGGAATAGCGGGAGGCCCTCTACCTACAATGAGCAGTTCTTC
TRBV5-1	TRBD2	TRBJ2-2	CASSLTSGNVGELFF	TGCGCCAGCAGCTTAACTAGCGGGAACGTCGGGGAGCTGTTTTTT
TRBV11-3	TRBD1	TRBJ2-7	CASSLSQGQEIVEQYF	TGTGCCAGCAGCTTATCACAGGGGCAGGAGATCGTCGAGCAGTACTTC
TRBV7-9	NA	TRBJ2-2	CASSFVFLDDTGELFF	TGTGCCAGCAGTTTCGTCTTTCTAGACGACACCGGGGAGCTGTTTTTT
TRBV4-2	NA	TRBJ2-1	CASSQDRDNEQFF	TGTGCCAGCAGCCAAGACCGGGACAATGAGCAGTTCTTC
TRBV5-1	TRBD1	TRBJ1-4	CASSPTTGGLEKLFF	TGCGCCAGCAGCCCTACTACAGGGGGTTTGGAAAAACTGTTTTTT
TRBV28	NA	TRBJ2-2	CAASLSETYTGELFF	TGTGCCGCGTCCCTATCCGAAACTTACACCGGGGAGCTGTTTTTT
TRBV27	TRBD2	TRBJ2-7	CASSGLAGPREQYF	TGTGCCAGCTCGGGACTAGCGGGACCTCGGGAGCAGTACTTC
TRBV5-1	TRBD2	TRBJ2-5	CASSYQLAVQETQYF	TGCGCCAGCAGCTACCAGCTAGCGGTCCAAGAGACCCAGTACTTC
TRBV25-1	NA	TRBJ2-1	CASSEVLSYNEQFF	TGTGCCAGCAGTGAAGTCCTCTCCTACAATGAGCAGTTCTTC
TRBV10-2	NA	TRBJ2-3	CASSAAGSNTDTQYF	TGCGCCAGCAGTGCGGCAGGGTCGAACACAGATACGCAGTATTTT
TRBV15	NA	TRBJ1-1	CATSRDRLGAAAEAFF	TGTGCCACCAGCAGAGATCGGTTGGGGGCGGCAGCTGAAGCTTTCTTT
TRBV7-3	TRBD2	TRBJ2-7	CASSLRGGAPYEQYF	TGTGCCAGCAGCTTACGGGGGGGAGCGCCCTACGAGCAGTACTTC
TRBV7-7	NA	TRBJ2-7	CASSLGAGPTYEQYF	TGTGCTAGCAGCTTAGGCGCGGGGCCTACTTACGAGCAGTACTTC
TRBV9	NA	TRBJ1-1	CASSVAGLNTEAFF	TGTGCCAGCAGCGTAGCGGGTTTGAACACTGAAGCTTTCTTT
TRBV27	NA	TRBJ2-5	CASSFFQGGELETQYF	TGTGCCAGCAGTTTTTTCCAAGGAGGGGAGCTAGAGACCCAGTACTTC
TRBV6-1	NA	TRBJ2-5	CASRLRGETQYF	TGTGCCAGCAGATTAAGGGGGGAGACCCAGTACTTC
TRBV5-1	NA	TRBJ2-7	CASRDIASYEQYF	TGCGCCAGCCGGGACATAGCTTCCTACGAGCAGTACTTC
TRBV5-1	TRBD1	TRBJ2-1	CASNSGTGNPNEQFF	TGCGCCAGCAACTCCGGGACAGGGAACCCCAATGAGCAGTTCTTC
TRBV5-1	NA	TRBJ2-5	CASSGSGTTQETQYF	TGCGCCAGCAGCGGCTCCGGGACAACCCAAGAGACCCAGTACTTC
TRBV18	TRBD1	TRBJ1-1	CASSTGENTEAFF	TGTGCCAGCTCAACAGGGGAGAACACTGAAGCTTTCTTT
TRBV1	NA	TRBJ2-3	CTSSQSSLQREKSGTDTQYF	TGCACCAGCAGCCAAAGCTCCCTCCAGCGGGAGAAGTCGGGGACAGATACGCAGTATTTT
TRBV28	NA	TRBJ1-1	CASSLAGSVAEAFF	TGTGCCAGCAGTTTAGCAGGATCGGTCGCTGAAGCTTTCTTT
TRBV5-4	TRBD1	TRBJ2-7	CASSSPQGAIYEQYF	TGTGCCAGCAGCTCTCCACAGGGGGCCATTTACGAGCAGTACTTC
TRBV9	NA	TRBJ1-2	CASSAAGLRYGYTF	TGTGCCAGCAGCGCCGCAGGGCTTCGGTATGGCTACACCTTC
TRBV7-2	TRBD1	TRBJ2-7	CASSHPQDRALPYEQYF	TGTGCCAGCAGCCATCCCCAGGACAGGGCTTTACCCTACGAGCAGTACTTC
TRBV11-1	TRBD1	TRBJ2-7	CASSLAPDRGNEQYF	TGTGCCAGCAGCTTAGCCCCGGACAGGGGTAACGAGCAGTACTTC
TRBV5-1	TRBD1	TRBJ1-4	CASSPGQGGTTNEKLFF	TGCGCCAGCAGCCCGGGACAGGGGGGAACAACTAATGAAAAACTGTTTTTT
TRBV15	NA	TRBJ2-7	CATSAQGTGQYF	TGTGCCACCAGCGCACAGGGTACTGGGCAGTACTTC
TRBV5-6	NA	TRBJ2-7	CASGHQVAATYEQYF	TGTGCCAGCGGCCACCAGGTAGCGGCGACCTACGAGCAGTACTTC
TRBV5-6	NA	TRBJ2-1	CASSFGLAGENEQFF	TGTGCCAGCAGCTTCGGTCTAGCCGGGGAGAATGAGCAGTTCTTC
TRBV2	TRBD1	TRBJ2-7	CASRADRAPPYEQYF	TGTGCCAGCAGGGCCGACAGGGCGCCTCCCTACGAGCAGTACTTC